This passage covers 30 T cell receptor beta chains from one sample sequenced in a study of shared clonotypes between healthy human individuals. The assay was immunoSEQ multiplex PCR, and TCRdb's table has in-frame clones only and misses some. This table has roughly 2 million clones, nearly 97% appearing once. The specimen was naive CD4+ T cells sorted from blood. Sample subset: CD45RA+ positively selected. These receptors were obtained from a man younger than 35 in good health.

The chain is built from TRBV27 and TRBJ2-7; TRBD1 matches at 9 bases. CDR1 MNHEY and CDR2 SMNVEV come from the germline V gene (reference sequence). This CDR3 spans 16 amino acids. The trim removed 4 bases at V and 4 bases at J, leaving 11 bases unmatched. The DNA for the CDR3 is TGTGCCAGCAGTTGGGTAACCGGGACAGGGAGATACGAGCAGTACTTC. This translates into CASSWVTGTGRYEQYF.

The chain has TRBV18 and TRBJ1-1; D is perhaps TRBD1 (6 bases). This CDR3 comprises 16 residues. V shed 3 bases and J shed 5 bases, with 19 bases lying between them. CDR1 is KGHSH, CDR2 LQKENI, per germline. The CDR3 sequence: CASSPHPPGAGTEAFF. The DNA for the CDR3 is TGTGCCAGCTCACCCCACCCCCCGGGGGCCGGAACTGAAGCTTTCTTT.

This chain connects TRBV6-1 to TRBJ1-5, with D possibly TRBD1 on 5 matching bases. Per germline, CDR1 MNHNS and CDR2 SASEGT. This CDR3 region has 15 residues. Between the trimmed V and J ends, which lost 3 bases and 2 bases, there was a span of 11 bases. Here the CDR3 DNA reads TGTGCCAGCAGTGACCAGGGCGGCGGCAATCAGCCCCAGCATTTT. This gives the protein CASSDQGGGNQPQHF.

As for this clone: An end of the junction differs from the germline gene, which may be a read error. This chain links TRBV7-9 with TRBJ2-2; tentative D call: TRBD1 (6 bases). CDR1 and CDR2 from the germline V gene are SEHNR and FQNEAQ (reference sequence). This CDR3 is 14 amino acids long. DNA for the CDR3: TGTGCCAGCAGCTCAACACAGGGTTCCGGAGAGCTGTTTTTT. Encoded protein: CASSSTQGSGELFF. Supplemented by reference TRBV7-9 and TRBJ2-2, the full variable domain reads DTGVSQNPRHKITKRGQNVTFRCDPISEHNRLYWYRQTLGQGPEFLTYFQNEAQLEKSRLLSDRFSAERPKGSFSTLEIQRTEQGDSAMYLCASSSTQGSGELFFGEGSRLTVL.

The V call is TRBV29-1, the J call TRBJ2-2, with D unclear. Germline assignment: CDR1 SQVTM and CDR2 ANQGSEA. The V and J ends lost 7 bases and 0 bases respectively, with 3 bases between them. The CDR3 is made up of 11 amino acids. CDR3 amino acids: CSGSNTGELFF. CDR3 sequence (DNA): TGCAGCGGATCGAACACCGGGGAGCTGTTTTTT.

The rearrangement uses TRBV7-6 and TRBJ1-5; D uncertain. V was clipped by 2 bases and J by 4 bases, with 3 bases between them. The germline CDR1 and CDR2 sequences are SGHVS and FNYEAQ. The CDR3 has 12 residues. Written as DNA, the CDR3 is TGTGCCAGCAGCTTAATAAATCAGCCCCAGCATTTT. It yields the protein CASSLINQPQHF.

The CDR3 DNA reads TGTGCCAGCAGCTTAGGGCTATCCCAGTATTTT. Translation: CASSLGLSQYF. This chain links TRBV7-8 with TRBJ2-3; unclear D gene. The germline gives CDR1 SGHVS, CDR2 FQNEAQ. Trimming removed 1 base from V and 12 bases from J, with 8 bases in between. The length of the CDR3 is 11 residues.

About this clone itself: Additional DNA sequences in this sample encode the identical CDR3. This chain connects TRBV6-5 to TRBJ2-7; TRBD1 aligns across 9 bases. Germline-derived CDR1 and CDR2 are MNHEY and SVGAGI. The CDR3 spans 15 residues. Trimming removed 6 bases from V and 1 base from J; junction bases left unmatched: 7. CDR3 amino acids: CASRYRGRGSYEQYF. The CDR3 bases are TGTGCCAGCAGGTACAGGGGGCGAGGGTCCTACGAGCAGTACTTC.

The CDR3 DNA reads as TGCGCCAGCAGGTCCGGGACAGACCTACAAGAGACCCAGTACTTC. The encoded protein is CASRSGTDLQETQYF. The chain couples TRBV5-1 to TRBJ2-5; 7 bases match TRBD1. This CDR3 has 15 amino acids. V was clipped by 5 bases and J by 2 bases; unmatched bases: 9. CDR1 is SGHRS and CDR2 is YFSETQ in the germline V gene.

This clone was observed once. The V call is TRBV2, the J call TRBJ2-7; no reliable D call. CDR1 and CDR2 from the germline V gene are SNHLY and FYNNEI. The V and J ends lost 10 bases and 0 bases respectively, with 16 bases between them. CDR3 length: 14 amino acids. CDR3 sequence (DNA): TGTGCCATCCGCAGTGTGTGGGGCTCCTACGAGCAGTACTTC. Protein: CAIRSVWGSYEQYF.

This rearrangement joins TRBV5-1 to TRBJ2-2; D is possibly TRBD2 (6 bases). Germline V gene sequence: CDR1 SGHRS, CDR2 YFSETQ. Trimming stripped 4 bases from V and 0 bases from J, with 10 bases between. CDR3 length equals 15 residues. The CDR3 region is CASSDRGSNTGELFF. In DNA form, the CDR3 reads TGCGCCAGCAGCGACCGGGGGTCGAACACCGGGGAGCTGTTTTTT. Supplemented by reference TRBV5-1 and TRBJ2-2, the full variable domain reads KAGVTQTPRYLIKTRGQQVTLSCSPISGHRSVSWYQQTPGQGLQFLFEYFSETQRNKGNFPGRFSGRQFSNSRSEMNVSTLELGDSALYLCASSDRGSNTGELFFGEGSRLTVL.

The chain uses TRBV13 and TRBJ1-4; 11 positions agree with TRBD1. With 4 bases clipped from V and 8 bases from J, the junction kept 6 bases outside the gene matches. Germline V gives CDR1 PRHDT, CDR2 FYEKMQ (reference sequence). CDR3 size: 15 residues. The CDR3 loop reads CASSSGTGGEEKLFF. The CDR3 DNA is TGTGCCAGCAGCTCCGGGACAGGGGGTGAGGAAAAACTGTTTTTT.

The genes are TRBV11-2 and TRBJ2-7; 8 bases are a match to TRBD2. The germline V gene encodes CDR1 SGHAT and CDR2 FQNNGV. Trimming removed 0 bases from V and 3 bases from J; junction bases left unmatched: 10. CDR3 size: 17 residues. The chain's CDR3 is CASSLDVSGTSRYEQYF. CDR3 bases: TGTGCCAGCAGCTTAGACGTTTCCGGGACTAGTCGCTACGAGCAGTACTTC.

The V call is TRBV28, the J call TRBJ2-3; D is perhaps TRBD2 (7 bases). Between the trimmed V and J ends, which lost 8 bases and 1 base, there was a span of 16 bases. This CDR3 is 15 amino acids long. CDR1 is MDHEN and CDR2 is SYDVKM in the germline V gene. CDR3 in DNA: TGTGCCAGCCAATCGGCGGGGGCCGGCACAGATACGCAGTATTTT. Translating it yields CASQSAGAGTDTQYF. The whole variable domain, remainder taken from reference TRBV28 and TRBJ2-3, is DVKVTQSSRYLVKRTGEKVFLECVQDMDHENMFWYRQDPGLGLRLIYFSYDVKMKEKGDIPEGYSVSREKKERFSLILESASTNQTSMYLCASQSAGAGTDTQYFGPGTRLTVL.

This clone appeared once. This chain joins TRBV10-3 and TRBJ2-1; TRBD1 matches at 8 bases. Germline lookup yields CDR1 ENHRY and CDR2 SYGVKD. V shed 5 bases and J 4 bases; nucleotides not matched to a gene: 10. The CDR3 is 16 amino acids. The CDR3 sequence is CAISTLGQGAYNEQFF. In DNA, the CDR3 is TGTGCCATCAGTACGCTCGGTCAGGGGGCTTACAATGAGCAGTTCTTC.

A single count supports this clone. CDR3 nucleotides: TGTGCCAGCAGCTTGCGGGCAGGGGGCCGGAGTTTGAACACTGAAGCTTTCTTT. It specifies CASSLRAGGRSLNTEAFF. J is TRBJ1-1 and V is TRBV5-4, with 8 bases aligning to TRBD1. CDR1 SGHNT and CDR2 YYREEE come from the germline V gene (reference sequence). This CDR3 is 18 amino acids long. V was pared by 1 base and J by 0 bases, with 11 bases of the junction left unmatched.

The rearrangement joins TRBV18 to TRBJ2-5, with 7 bases aligning to TRBD1. The J segment lost 0 bases and the V segment lost 8 bases, leaving 3 bases of the junction unmatched. The CDR3 totals 13 residues. CDR1 and CDR2 (germline): KGHSH, LQKENI. The CDR3 DNA is TGTGCCAGCGGGACAGAGTACCAAGAGACCCAGTACTTC. This codes for CASGTEYQETQYF. Combining the CDR3 with reference TRBV18 and TRBJ2-5 gives the whole variable domain NAGVMQNPRHLVRRRGQEARLRCSPMKGHSHVYWYRQLPEEGLKFMVYLQKENIIDESGMPKERFSAEFPKEGPSILRIQQVVRGDSAAYFCASGTEYQETQYFGPGTRLLVL.

The V and J genes are TRBV10-3 and TRBJ2-5, with TRBD2 identical over 9 bases. CDR3 length equals 13 residues. CDR1 is ENHRY and CDR2 is SYGVKD in the germline V gene. J lost 3 bases, V lost 10 bases, and 6 bases had no gene match. The CDR3 region is CATLSSGEETQYF. The CDR3 DNA sequence: TGTGCCACGCTCTCTAGCGGGGAAGAGACCCAGTACTTC.

The chain employs TRBV6-6 and TRBJ2-3; no clear D. Germline V gives CDR1 MNHNY, CDR2 SVGAGI (reference sequence). V shed 0 bases and J shed 1 base, with 8 bases lying between them. The CDR3 length is 15 residues. The CDR3 DNA sequence: TGTGCCAGCAGTTACTCGGGCGTTGGCACAGATACGCAGTATTTT. Its protein is CASSYSGVGTDTQYF.

DNA of the CDR3: TGCGCCAGCAGTGAGAGGGAAAGCTATGGCTACACCTTC. It translates to CASSERESYGYTF. The chain has TRBV10-2 and TRBJ1-2; no clear D gene. Looked up from germline, CDR1 is WSHSY and CDR2 is SAAADI. V was cut by 2 bases and J by 4 bases, with 8 bases left in between. The length of the CDR3 is 13 residues.

The chain recombines TRBV30 with TRBJ2-3; 10 nucleotides align to TRBD2. Germline CDR1 GTSNPN, CDR2 SVGIG (reference sequence). Trimming took 1 base from V and 2 from J; bases not matched to a gene: 9. The CDR3 runs 17 residues. The CDR3 nucleotides are TGTGCCTGGAGTGGGGACACTCTAGCGGGGGACACAGATACGCAGTATTTT. It codes for CAWSGDTLAGDTDTQYF.

The genes are TRBV6-5 and TRBJ1-4; 7 bases are shared with TRBD1. V lost 4 bases and J lost 3; bases outside the gene matches: 8. The CDR3 contains 16 residues. From germline, CDR1 is MNHEY and CDR2 SVGAGI. The CDR3 nucleotides read TGTGCCAGCAGTTTGAATCCGGGACAGTCTAATGAAAAACTGTTTTTT. Protein sequence: CASSLNPGQSNEKLFF.

CDR3 DNA sequence: TGCGCCAGCAGCCAAGCTGCCCCGGTGGGGGGAGGGGAAGCTTTCTTT. This codes for CASSQAAPVGGGEAFF. The chain couples TRBV4-3 to TRBJ1-1, with D possibly being TRBD1 (5 bases). The CDR3 loop spans 16 amino acids. Germline CDR1 is LGHNA and CDR2 is YSLEER. The V and J ends lost 1 base and 8 bases respectively, with 20 bases between them.

This clone has only one observation. The chain employs TRBV27 and TRBJ2-7, with 7 nucleotides matching TRBD2. From germline, CDR1 is MNHEY and CDR2 SMNVEV (reference sequence). The V segment lost 2 bases and the J segment 3 bases; nucleotides outside the gene matches: 7. The CDR3 contains 15 residues. The CDR3 spells CASSLVSSGRYEQYF. DNA of the CDR3: TGTGCCAGCAGTTTAGTCTCTAGCGGACGCTACGAGCAGTACTTC.

As to this clone: The sample contains more than one DNA sequence encoding this CDR3. The chain uses TRBV7-2 and TRBJ1-5, with D perhaps TRBD1 (5 bases). The CDR3 contains 12 residues. The V gene's germline CDR1 is SGHTA and CDR2 FQGNSA. V was clipped by 1 base and J by 7 bases, with 5 bases between them. Here the CDR3 reads CASSLGGQPQHF. The CDR3 DNA reads as TGTGCCAGCAGCTTAGGGGGGCAGCCCCAGCATTTT. Full variable domain (outside the CDR3, taken from reference TRBV7-2 and TRBJ1-5): GAGVSQSPSNKVTEKGKDVELRCDPISGHTALYWYRQSLGQGLEFLIYFQGNSAPDKSGLPSDRFSAERTGGSVSTLTIQRTQQEDSAVYLCASSLGGQPQHFGDGTRLSIL.

J is TRBJ1-3 and V is TRBV29-1; maybe TRBD1 (6 bases). The CDR3 has 13 amino acids. V was clipped by 7 bases and J by 8 bases, with 18 bases between them. Germline-derived CDR1 and CDR2 are SQVTM and ANQGSEA. The CDR3 DNA reads as TGCAGCGCCCGCCCTGGACAGTGGGACACCATATATTTT. Residues: CSARPGQWDTIYF.

The V call is TRBV5-1, the J call TRBJ1-2; tentative D call: TRBD1 (6 bases). CDR1 is SGHRS, CDR2 YFSETQ, per germline. Trimming removed 3 bases at V and 7 bases at J, with 13 bases between. This CDR3 has 13 residues. CDR3 in DNA: TGCGCCAGCAGCTCTCAGGGGAACGGTGGCTACACCTTC. Protein: CASSSQGNGGYTF. Full variable domain (remainder filled in from reference TRBV5-1 and TRBJ1-2): KAGVTQTPRYLIKTRGQQVTLSCSPISGHRSVSWYQQTPGQGLQFLFEYFSETQRNKGNFPGRFSGRQFSNSRSEMNVSTLELGDSALYLCASSSQGNGGYTFGSGTRLTVV.

In this sample, this clone turned up once. The chain is built from TRBV30 and TRBJ2-3; 7 nucleotides align to TRBD1. Germline V gene data show CDR1 as GTSNPN and CDR2 as SVGIG (reference sequence). J gave up 4 bases and V 1 base, and 8 bases lay outside the gene matches. The CDR3 extends over 15 amino acids. The CDR3 DNA sequence: TGTGCCTGGAGTGGGGACAGAACTCGGGCAGATACGCAGTATTTT. This translates into CAWSGDRTRADTQYF.

This clone was seen a handful of times. This same CDR3 is encoded by further DNA sequences in the sample. The V gene is TRBV19, the J gene TRBJ1-2, with a weak D call TRBD1 (5 bases). CDR1 LNHDA and CDR2 SQIVND come from the germline V gene (reference sequence). Trimming stripped 1 base from V and 4 bases from J, with 7 bases between. The CDR3 loop spans 13 amino acids. In DNA form, the CDR3 reads TGTGCCAGTAGTATAGGAAGGGGCTATGGCTACACCTTC. The encoded protein is CASSIGRGYGYTF.

This chain uses TRBV7-6 with TRBJ2-1, with 8 nucleotides matching TRBD2. Germline V CDR1 and CDR2: SGHVS, FNYEAQ. After removal of 5 bases from V and 10 bases from J, the junction contained 10 bases not matched to a gene. The CDR3 has 14 amino acids. CDR3 DNA sequence: TGTGCCAGCAGCCCCCAAGGCGGGAGGAAAGAGCAGTTCTTC. Protein: CASSPQGGRKEQFF. The full variable domain, in which reference TRBV7-6 and TRBJ2-1 provide the parts outside the CDR3, is GAGVSQSPRYKVTKRGQDVALRCDPISGHVSLYWYRQALGQGPEFLTYFNYEAQQDKSGLPNDRFSAERPEGSISTLTIQRTEQRDSAMYRCASSPQGGRKEQFFGPGTRLTVL.